This TCR beta chain was sequenced for a study of T cell changes during pregnancy in multiple sclerosis. Sequenced by immunoSEQ multiplex PCR; TCRdb stores in-frame clones only, minus some. Counted here are about 53,000 clones, over 90% occurring once; the ten biggest clones make up around 0.49%. CDR1 is MNHEY, CDR2 SVGAGI, per germline. Trimming pared 6 bases from V and 7 bases from J, leaving 16 bases between. The CDR3 has 14 amino acids. This sequence originates from a female donor with multiple sclerosis, enrolled in a pregnancy study. The rearrangement uses TRBV6-5 and TRBJ1-5; a weak D match, TRBD1 (6 bases). This specimen consisted of CD4+ T cells from peripheral blood mononuclear cells, obtained in the third trimester of pregnancy. CDR3 amino acids: CASSREGERQPQHF. The CDR3 bases are TGTGCCAGCAGCCGGGAGGGGGAGAGGCAGCCCCAGCATTTT.